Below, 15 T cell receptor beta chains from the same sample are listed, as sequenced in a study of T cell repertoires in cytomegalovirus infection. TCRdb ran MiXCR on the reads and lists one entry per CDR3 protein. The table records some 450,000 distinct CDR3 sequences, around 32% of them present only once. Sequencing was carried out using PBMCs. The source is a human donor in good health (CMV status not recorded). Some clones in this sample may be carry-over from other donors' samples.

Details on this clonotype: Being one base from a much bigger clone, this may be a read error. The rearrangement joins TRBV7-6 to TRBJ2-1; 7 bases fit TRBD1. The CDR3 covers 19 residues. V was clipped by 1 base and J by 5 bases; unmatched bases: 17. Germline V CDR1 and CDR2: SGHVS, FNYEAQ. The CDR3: CASSLVGDSGQSPHNEQFF. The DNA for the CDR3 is TGTGCCAGCAGCTTAGTTGGGGACAGTGGGCAATCCCCACACAATGAGCAGTTCTTC. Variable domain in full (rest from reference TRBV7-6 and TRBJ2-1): GAGVSQSPRYKVTKRGQDVALRCDPISGHVSLYWYRQALGQGPEFLTYFNYEAQQDKSGLPNDRFSAERPEGSISTLTIQRTEQRDSAMYRCASSLVGDSGQSPHNEQFFGPGTRLTVL.

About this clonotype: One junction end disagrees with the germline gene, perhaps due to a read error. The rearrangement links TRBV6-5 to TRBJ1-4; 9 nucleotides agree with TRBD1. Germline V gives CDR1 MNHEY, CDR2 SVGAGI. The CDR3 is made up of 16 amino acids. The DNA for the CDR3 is TGTGCCAGCAGTCCCCGGCGGAGGGACAGGGCGGAAAACCTGTTTTTT. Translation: CASSPRRRDRAENLFF.

The DNA of the CDR3 is TGTGCCAGCAGTGAGCTGGAGGTAGATTCGAGCAATCAGCCCCAGCATTTT. This gives the protein CASSELEVDSSNQPQHF. The chain joins TRBV2 to TRBJ1-5; D call uncertain. V was pared by 3 bases and J by 1 base, with 16 bases between. The CDR3 covers 17 residues. The germline CDR1 and CDR2 sequences are SNHLY and FYNNEI.

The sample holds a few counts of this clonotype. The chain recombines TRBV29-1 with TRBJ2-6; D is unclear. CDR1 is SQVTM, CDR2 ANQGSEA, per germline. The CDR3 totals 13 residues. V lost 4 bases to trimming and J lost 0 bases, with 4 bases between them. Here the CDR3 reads CSVADSGANVLTF. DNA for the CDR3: TGCAGCGTTGCAGACTCTGGGGCCAACGTCCTGACTTTC.

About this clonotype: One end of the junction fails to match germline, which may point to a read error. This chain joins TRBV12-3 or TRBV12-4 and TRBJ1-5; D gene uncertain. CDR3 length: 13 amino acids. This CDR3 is CASSFFSNQPQHF. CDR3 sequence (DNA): TGCGCCAGCAGTTTTTTCAGCAATCAGCCCCAGCATTTT.

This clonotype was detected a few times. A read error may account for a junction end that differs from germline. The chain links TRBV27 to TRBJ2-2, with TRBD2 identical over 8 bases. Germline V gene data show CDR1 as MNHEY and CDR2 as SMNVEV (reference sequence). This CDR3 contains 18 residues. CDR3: CASSLSARSGGGTGELFF. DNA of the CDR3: TGTGCCAGCAGTCTATCCGCTCGGAGCGGGGGTGGCACCGGGGAGCTGTTTTTT.

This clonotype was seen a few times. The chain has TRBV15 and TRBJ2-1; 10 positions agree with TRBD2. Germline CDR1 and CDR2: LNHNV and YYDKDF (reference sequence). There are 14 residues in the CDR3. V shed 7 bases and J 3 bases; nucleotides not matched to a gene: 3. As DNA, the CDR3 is TGTGCCACCAAGCGGGGGGGCGACTACAATGAGCAGTTCTTC. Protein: CATKRGGDYNEQFF.

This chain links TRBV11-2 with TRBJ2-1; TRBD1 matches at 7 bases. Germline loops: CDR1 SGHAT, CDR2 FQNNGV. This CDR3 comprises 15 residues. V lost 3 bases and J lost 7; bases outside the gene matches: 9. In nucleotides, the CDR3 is TGTGCCAGCAGCTTTACAGGGGCCCTGCGGAATGAGCAGTTCTTC. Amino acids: CASSFTGALRNEQFF.

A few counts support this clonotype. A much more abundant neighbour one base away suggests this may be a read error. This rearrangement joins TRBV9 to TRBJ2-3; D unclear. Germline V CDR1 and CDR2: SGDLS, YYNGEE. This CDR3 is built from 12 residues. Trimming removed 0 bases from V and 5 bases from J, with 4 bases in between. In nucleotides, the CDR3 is TGTGCCAGCAGCGTAGTTGGAGATACGCAGTATTTT. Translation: CASSVVGDTQYF.

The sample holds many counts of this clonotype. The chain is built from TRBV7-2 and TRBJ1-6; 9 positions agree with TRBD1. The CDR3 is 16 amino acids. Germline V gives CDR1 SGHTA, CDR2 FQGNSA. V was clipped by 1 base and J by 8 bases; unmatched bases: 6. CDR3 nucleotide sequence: TGTGCCAGCAGCTTAGAGTGGTGGACAGGGGATTCACCCCTCCACTTT. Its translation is CASSLEWWTGDSPLHF.

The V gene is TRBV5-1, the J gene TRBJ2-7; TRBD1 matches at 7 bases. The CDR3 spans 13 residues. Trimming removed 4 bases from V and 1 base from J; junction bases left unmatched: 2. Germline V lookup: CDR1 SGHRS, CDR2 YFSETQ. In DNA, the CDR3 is TGCGCCAGCAGCACGGGACAGTCCTACGAGCAGTACTTC. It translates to CASSTGQSYEQYF.

CDR3 nucleotides: TGTGCCAGCAGCGTAGGAGGAGCGGGGGGGCCAGAGACCCAGTACTTC. Translation: CASSVGGAGGPETQYF. The rearrangement uses TRBV9 and TRBJ2-5; 10 nucleotides agree with TRBD2. The CDR3 consists of 16 residues. Germline V gene sequence: CDR1 SGDLS, CDR2 YYNGEE. V gave up 0 bases and J gave up 4 bases; unmatched junction bases: 6. The variable domain in full, completed from reference TRBV9 and TRBJ2-5, reads DSGVTQTPKHLITATGQRVTLRCSPRSGDLSVYWYQQSLDQGLQFLIQYYNGEERAKGNILERFSAQQFPDLHSELNLSSLELGDSALYFCASSVGGAGGPETQYFGPGTRLLVL.

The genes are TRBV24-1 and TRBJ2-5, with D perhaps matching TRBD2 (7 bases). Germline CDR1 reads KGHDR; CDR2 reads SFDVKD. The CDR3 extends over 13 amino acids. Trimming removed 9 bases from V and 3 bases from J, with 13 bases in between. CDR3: CATSRGGEETQYF. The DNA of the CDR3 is TGTGCCACCTCGAGGGGGGGCGAAGAGACCCAGTACTTC.

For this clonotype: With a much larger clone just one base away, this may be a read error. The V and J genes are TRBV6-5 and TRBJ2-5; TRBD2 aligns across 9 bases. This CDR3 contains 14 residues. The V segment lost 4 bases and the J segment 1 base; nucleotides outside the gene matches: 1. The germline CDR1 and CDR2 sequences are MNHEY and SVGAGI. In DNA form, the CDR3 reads TGTGCCAGCAGTTCGACTAGCGGCCAAGAGACCCAGTACTTC. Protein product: CASSSTSGQETQYF.

CDR3 nucleotide sequence: TGTGCCAGCAGCGAGACCCAGGTAGCAGATCAGCCCCAGCATTTT. Its translation is CASSETQVADQPQHF. The chain carries TRBV4-2 and TRBJ1-5; D ambiguous. This CDR3 is built from 15 residues. V lost 5 bases to trimming and J lost 5 bases, with 16 bases between them. CDR1 is LGHNA, CDR2 YNFKEQ, per germline.